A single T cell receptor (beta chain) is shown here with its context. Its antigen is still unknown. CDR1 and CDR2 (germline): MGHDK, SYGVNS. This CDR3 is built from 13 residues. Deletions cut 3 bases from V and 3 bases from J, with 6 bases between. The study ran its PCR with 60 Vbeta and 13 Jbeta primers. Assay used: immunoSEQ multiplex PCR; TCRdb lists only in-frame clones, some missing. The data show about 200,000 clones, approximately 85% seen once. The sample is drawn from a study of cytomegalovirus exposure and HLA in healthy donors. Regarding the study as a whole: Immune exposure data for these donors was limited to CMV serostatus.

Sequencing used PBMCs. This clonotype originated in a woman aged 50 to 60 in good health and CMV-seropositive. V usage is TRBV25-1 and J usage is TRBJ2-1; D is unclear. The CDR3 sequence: CASSEASYNEQFF. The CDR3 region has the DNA TGTGCCAGCAGTGAGGCTAGCTACAATGAGCAGTTCTTC.